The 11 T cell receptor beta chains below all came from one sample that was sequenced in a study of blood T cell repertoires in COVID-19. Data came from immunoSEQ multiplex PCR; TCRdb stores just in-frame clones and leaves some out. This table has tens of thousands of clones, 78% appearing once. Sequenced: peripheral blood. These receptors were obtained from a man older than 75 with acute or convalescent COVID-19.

Here the CDR3 reads CASSSRSGGLQQETQYF. CDR3 in DNA: TGTGCCAGCAGCTCTCGTTCTGGGGGACTCCAACAAGAGACCCAGTACTTC. The gene calls are TRBV3-1 (or the pseudogene TRBV3-2) and TRBJ2-5, with D possibly TRBD2 on 6 matching bases. This CDR3 has 17 residues. The V and J ends lost 5 bases and 2 bases respectively, with 21 bases between them. CDR1 and CDR2 (germline): LGHDT, YNNKEL (reference sequence).

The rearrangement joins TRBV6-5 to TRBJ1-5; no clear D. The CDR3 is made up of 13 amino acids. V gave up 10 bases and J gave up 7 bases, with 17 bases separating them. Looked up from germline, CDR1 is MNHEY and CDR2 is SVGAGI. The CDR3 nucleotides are TGTGCCACTTCAACCCAGCGGGAGCAGCCCCAGCATTTT. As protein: CATSTQREQPQHF.

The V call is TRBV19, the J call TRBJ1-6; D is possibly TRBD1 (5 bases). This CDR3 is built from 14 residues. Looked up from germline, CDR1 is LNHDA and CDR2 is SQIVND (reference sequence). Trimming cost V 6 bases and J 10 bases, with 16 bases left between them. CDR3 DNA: TGTGCCAGTAGCGGGGGACGGGAAGAATCACCCCTCCACTTT. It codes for CASSGGREESPLHF.

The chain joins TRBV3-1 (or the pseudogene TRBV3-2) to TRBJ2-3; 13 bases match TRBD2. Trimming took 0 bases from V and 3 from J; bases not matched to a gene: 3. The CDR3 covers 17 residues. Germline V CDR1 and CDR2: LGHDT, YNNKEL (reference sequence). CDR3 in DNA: TGTGCCAGCAGCCAAGACACTAGCGGGGGGGCAACAGATACGCAGTATTTT. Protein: CASSQDTSGGATDTQYF.

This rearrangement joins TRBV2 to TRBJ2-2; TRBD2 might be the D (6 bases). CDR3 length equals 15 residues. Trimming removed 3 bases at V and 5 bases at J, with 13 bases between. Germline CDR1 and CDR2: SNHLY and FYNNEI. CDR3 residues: CASSEVSEGTGELFF. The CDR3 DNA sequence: TGTGCCAGCAGTGAGGTTTCGGAGGGTACCGGGGAGCTGTTTTTT.

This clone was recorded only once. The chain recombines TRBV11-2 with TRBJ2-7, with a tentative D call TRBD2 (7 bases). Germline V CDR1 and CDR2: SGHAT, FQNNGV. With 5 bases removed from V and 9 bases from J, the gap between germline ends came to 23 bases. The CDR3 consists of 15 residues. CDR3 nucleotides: TGTGCCAGCAGCCGGGAACTAGCGAAAGGGGGAGGGCAGTACTTC. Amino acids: CASSRELAKGGGQYF.

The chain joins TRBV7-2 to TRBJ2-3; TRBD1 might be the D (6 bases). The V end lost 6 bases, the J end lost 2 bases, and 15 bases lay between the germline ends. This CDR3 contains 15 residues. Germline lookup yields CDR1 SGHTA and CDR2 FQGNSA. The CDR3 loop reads CASSFLGGATDTQYF. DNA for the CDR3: TGTGCCAGCAGTTTCCTAGGGGGAGCCACAGATACGCAGTATTTT. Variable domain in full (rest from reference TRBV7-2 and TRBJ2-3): GAGVSQSPSNKVTEKGKDVELRCDPISGHTALYWYRQSLGQGLEFLIYFQGNSAPDKSGLPSDRFSAERTGGSVSTLTIQRTQQEDSAVYLCASSFLGGATDTQYFGPGTRLTVL.

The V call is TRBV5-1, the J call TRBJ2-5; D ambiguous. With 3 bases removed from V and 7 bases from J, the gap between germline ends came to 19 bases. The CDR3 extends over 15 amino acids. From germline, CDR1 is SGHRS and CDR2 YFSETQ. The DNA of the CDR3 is TGCGCCAGCAGCTCACTTCGACTCGGTGGCGGGACCCAGTACTTC. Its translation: CASSSLRLGGGTQYF.

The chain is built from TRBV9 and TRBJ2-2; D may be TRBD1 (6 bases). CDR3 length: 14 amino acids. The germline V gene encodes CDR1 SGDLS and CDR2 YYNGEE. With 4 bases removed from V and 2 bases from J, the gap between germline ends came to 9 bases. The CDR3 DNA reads TGTGCCAGCAGCCCACAGGGTAACACCGGGGAGCTGTTTTTT. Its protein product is CASSPQGNTGELFF. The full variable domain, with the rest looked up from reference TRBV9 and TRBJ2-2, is DSGVTQTPKHLITATGQRVTLRCSPRSGDLSVYWYQQSLDQGLQFLIQYYNGEERAKGNILERFSAQQFPDLHSELNLSSLELGDSALYFCASSPQGNTGELFFGEGSRLTVL.

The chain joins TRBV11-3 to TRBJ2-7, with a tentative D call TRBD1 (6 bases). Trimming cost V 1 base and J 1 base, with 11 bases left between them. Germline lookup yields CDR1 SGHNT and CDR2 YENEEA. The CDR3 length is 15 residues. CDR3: CASSLAGERSYEQYF. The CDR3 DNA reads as TGTGCCAGCAGCTTAGCAGGGGAGCGGTCCTACGAGCAGTACTTC.

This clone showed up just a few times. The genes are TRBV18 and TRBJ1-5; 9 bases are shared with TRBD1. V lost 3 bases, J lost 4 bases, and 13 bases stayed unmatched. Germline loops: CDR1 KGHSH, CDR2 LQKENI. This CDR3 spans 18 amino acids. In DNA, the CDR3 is TGTGCCAGCTCACCGAGATACCGGGACAGGGAAGGAAATCAGCCCCAGCATTTT. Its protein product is CASSPRYRDREGNQPQHF.